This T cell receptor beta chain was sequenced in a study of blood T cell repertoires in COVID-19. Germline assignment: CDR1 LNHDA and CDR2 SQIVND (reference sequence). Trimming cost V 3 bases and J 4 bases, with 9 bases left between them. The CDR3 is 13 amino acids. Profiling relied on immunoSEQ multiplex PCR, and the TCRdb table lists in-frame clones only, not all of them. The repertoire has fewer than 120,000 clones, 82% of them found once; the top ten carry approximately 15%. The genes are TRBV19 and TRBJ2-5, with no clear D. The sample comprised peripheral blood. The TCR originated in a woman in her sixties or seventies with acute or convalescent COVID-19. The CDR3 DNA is TGTGCCAGTAGTATTTCTGTTTTAGAGACCCAGTACTTC. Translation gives CASSISVLETQYF.